Presented here are 22 T cell receptor beta chains from one specimen sequenced in a study of blood T cell repertoires in COVID-19. TCRdb's copy holds only in-frame clones and misses some; the assay was immunoSEQ multiplex PCR. The sample records hundreds of thousands of clones, about 89% being singletons. Sequencing input: peripheral blood. These receptors were obtained from a man in his 60s who had recovered from COVID-19.

CDR3 in DNA: TGTGCCAGCTCACCGTTGAGTAACCAAGAGACCCAGTACTTC. Its translation: CASSPLSNQETQYF. The V call is TRBV18, the J call TRBJ2-5; D is ambiguous. V was pared by 3 bases and J by 0 bases, with 8 bases between. Looked up from germline, CDR1 is KGHSH and CDR2 is LQKENI. This CDR3 contains 14 residues.

The V and J genes are TRBV11-2 and TRBJ2-6, with D unclear. Germline V lookup: CDR1 SGHAT, CDR2 FQNNGV. This CDR3 comprises 13 residues. The germline V and J ends were trimmed by 5 bases and 2 bases, with 4 bases remaining between them. CDR3 nucleotide sequence: TGTGCCAGCAGCCCAGCTGGGGCCAACGTCCTGACTTTC. Translating gives CASSPAGANVLTF.

The genes are TRBV18 and TRBJ2-2; TRBD1 matches at 8 bases. The germline V gene has CDR1 KGHSH and CDR2 LQKENI. V lost 2 bases, J lost 6 bases, and 8 bases stayed unmatched. The CDR3 is 16 residues long. The CDR3 is CASSPNLDRVAGELFF. CDR3 nucleotides: TGTGCCAGCTCACCAAATCTGGACAGGGTAGCCGGGGAGCTGTTTTTT.

The chain joins TRBV27 to TRBJ1-3; TRBD1 might be the D (5 bases). CDR3 length: 15 amino acids. Germline V gene sequence: CDR1 MNHEY, CDR2 SMNVEV (reference sequence). V was pared by 6 bases and J by 0 bases, with 12 bases between. CDR3 nucleotides: TGTGCCAGCAGGGGAACAGGAAACTCTGGAAACACCATATATTTT. Its protein is CASRGTGNSGNTIYF.

This chain uses TRBV5-4 with TRBJ2-1; 11 bases fit TRBD2. V lost 5 bases, J lost 4 bases, and 5 bases stayed unmatched. This CDR3 contains 15 residues. The V gene's germline CDR1 is SGHNT and CDR2 YYREEE (reference sequence). The CDR3 DNA sequence: TGTGCCAGCAGAGCTAGCGGGGGGAATTACAATGAGCAGTTCTTC. It specifies CASRASGGNYNEQFF. The whole variable domain, filled in from reference TRBV5-4 and TRBJ2-1, reads ETGVTQSPTHLIKTRGQQVTLRCSSQSGHNTVSWYQQALGQGPQFIFQYYREEENGRGNFPPRFSGLQFPNYSSELNVNALELDDSALYLCASRASGGNYNEQFFGPGTRLTVL.

The chain links TRBV3-1 (or the pseudogene TRBV3-2) to TRBJ2-3; TRBD2 matches at 7 bases. In germline, CDR1 is LGHDT, CDR2 YNNKEL (reference sequence). This CDR3 region has 15 residues. Losses at the gene ends were 4 bases for V and 0 bases for J; bases not matched to a gene: 4. The CDR3 sequence is CASSPGLSSTDTQYF. CDR3 coding DNA: TGTGCCAGCAGCCCGGGACTATCTAGCACAGATACGCAGTATTTT.

This clone was found a few times. The chain links TRBV6-4 to TRBJ2-1; D gene uncertain. Per germline, CDR1 MRHNA and CDR2 SNTAGT. V gave up 6 bases and J gave up 8 bases, with 17 bases separating them. The CDR3 totals 14 residues. CDR3 region: CASRESPESHEQFF. In nucleotides, the CDR3 is TGTGCCAGCAGGGAGTCTCCGGAAAGTCATGAGCAGTTCTTC.

The V gene is TRBV19, the J gene TRBJ2-3; 10 nucleotides match TRBD2. V shed 8 bases and J 4 bases; nucleotides not matched to a gene: 6. Germline V lookup: CDR1 LNHDA, CDR2 SQIVND (reference sequence). The CDR3 spans 14 residues. CDR3 nucleotides: TGTGCCAGTCAGCTAGCGGGAGCAGCAGATACGCAGTATTTT. It specifies CASQLAGAADTQYF.

V is TRBV27 and J is TRBJ2-2; D possibly corresponds to TRBD1 (6 bases). This CDR3 contains 17 residues. V was cut by 4 bases and J by 3 bases, with 18 bases left in between. Germline CDR1 reads MNHEY; CDR2 reads SMNVEV (reference sequence). The CDR3 region is CASSSTLRGHHTGELFF. CDR3 DNA: TGTGCCAGCAGTTCCACCCTTAGGGGACACCACACCGGGGAGCTGTTTTTT.

This clone was recorded a few times. This chain connects TRBV7-8 to TRBJ1-5, with TRBD1 matching over 7 bases. CDR1 is SGHVS, CDR2 FQNEAQ, per germline. Trimming removed 1 base from V and 6 bases from J; junction bases left unmatched: 6. The CDR3 is 15 amino acids. The CDR3 protein is CASSLGTGVGQPQHF. The CDR3 nucleotides are TGTGCCAGCAGCTTAGGAACAGGGGTAGGTCAGCCCCAGCATTTT.

The chain is built from TRBV10-3 and TRBJ1-4; 8 bases match TRBD1. The CDR3 is made up of 14 amino acids. Germline loops: CDR1 ENHRY, CDR2 SYGVKD. V shed 3 bases, J shed 8 bases, and the junction held 5 bases outside the gene matches. This chain's CDR3 is CAISEGQGREKLFF. CDR3 bases: TGTGCCATCAGTGAAGGACAGGGTAGAGAAAAACTGTTTTTT.

The genes are TRBV11-2 and TRBJ2-7; 11 nucleotides match TRBD2. Per germline, CDR1 SGHAT and CDR2 FQNNGV. The CDR3 contains 14 residues. V lost 6 bases to trimming and J lost 5 bases; unmatched junction nucleotides: 6. The CDR3 DNA is TGTGCCAGCAGACGACTAGCGGGACTTGACGAGCAGTACTTC. Its translation: CASRRLAGLDEQYF.

The chain recombines TRBV12-3 or TRBV12-4 with TRBJ1-2, with D tentatively TRBD1 (5 bases). The V gene lost 1 base and the J gene lost 4 bases, with 7 bases spanning the gap. The CDR3 contains 13 residues. CDR3 nucleotide sequence: TGTGCCAGCAGTTTAGGACAGACCTATGGCTACACCTTC. This translates into CASSLGQTYGYTF.

CDR3 sequence (DNA): TGTGCCAGCAGCCATGCACCCGGGACAGGGGACTACGAGCAGTACTTC. Protein: CASSHAPGTGDYEQYF. The rearrangement uses TRBV5-4 and TRBJ2-7, with TRBD1 matching over 10 bases. The CDR3 length is 16 residues. Germline V lookup: CDR1 SGHNT, CDR2 YYREEE (reference sequence). V shed 4 bases and J 3 bases; nucleotides not matched to a gene: 10.

V usage is TRBV5-4 and J usage is TRBJ2-7, with 7 bases matching TRBD2. J was trimmed by 5 bases and V by 2 bases; bases with no gene match: 4. The length of the CDR3 is 13 residues. Germline assignment: CDR1 SGHNT and CDR2 YYREEE (reference sequence). The DNA for the CDR3 is TGTGCCAGCAGCTTCTGGACTAGAAACGAGCAGTACTTC. Translation: CASSFWTRNEQYF.

The chain recombines TRBV6-5 with TRBJ1-2, with D possibly matching TRBD1 (5 bases). The length of the CDR3 is 14 residues. Germline V gives CDR1 MNHEY, CDR2 SVGAGI. Trimming pared 5 bases from V and 7 bases from J, leaving 17 bases between. The CDR3 nucleotides read TGTGCCAGCAGTAGATTACAGGAAACGGCTGGCTACACCTTC. The encoded protein is CASSRLQETAGYTF.

The chain combines TRBV9 with TRBJ1-5, with TRBD1 matching 8 bases. This CDR3 comprises 15 residues. Germline CDR1 reads SGDLS; CDR2 reads YYNGEE. V shed 3 bases, J shed 3 bases, and the junction held 5 bases outside the gene matches. The DNA of the CDR3 is TGTGCCAGCAGCGCACAGGGGGGATTCAATCAGCCCCAGCATTTT. It translates to CASSAQGGFNQPQHF.

The chain joins TRBV5-1 to TRBJ2-7, with TRBD2 as a possible D gene (6 bases). V was trimmed by 5 bases and J by 3 bases, leaving 9 bases between them. CDR1 is SGHRS, CDR2 YFSETQ, per germline. This CDR3 spans 12 amino acids. Here the CDR3 DNA reads TGCGCCAGCAGACGGGACTTCTACGAGCAGTACTTC. The encoded protein is CASRRDFYEQYF.

The V and J genes are TRBV29-1 and TRBJ2-7, with TRBD1 identical over 7 bases. The CDR3 extends over 13 amino acids. The V and J ends lost 3 bases and 2 bases, in that order; junction bases with no gene match: 4. The germline CDR1 and CDR2 sequences are SQVTM and ANQGSEA. This CDR3 reads CSVDGQGAYEQYF. CDR3 in DNA: TGCAGCGTTGACGGTCAGGGGGCCTACGAGCAGTACTTC.

The chain uses TRBV4-1 and TRBJ2-3, with D possibly being TRBD2 (6 bases). Germline lookup yields CDR1 MGHRA and CDR2 YSYEKL. This CDR3 region has 16 residues. The germline V and J ends were trimmed by 4 bases and 0 bases, with 14 bases remaining between them. In DNA, the CDR3 is TGCGCCAGCAGCCTCAGTAGCGGAATGAGCACAGATACGCAGTATTTT. Residues: CASSLSSGMSTDTQYF.

This chain uses TRBV7-9 with TRBJ1-1; 8 bases map to TRBD1. The CDR3 covers 17 residues. Trimming removed 4 bases from V and 2 bases from J; junction bases left unmatched: 12. Germline V gene sequence: CDR1 SEHNR, CDR2 FQNEAQ (reference sequence). CDR3 nucleotides: TGTGCCAGCAGCTCCGACAGGGGCAGGGGACAAAACACTGAAGCTTTCTTT. Its translation is CASSSDRGRGQNTEAFF.

The genes are TRBV28 and TRBJ2-1; D is possibly TRBD2 (5 bases). V lost 2 bases and J lost 8, with 10 bases in between. From germline, CDR1 is MDHEN and CDR2 SYDVKM. CDR3 size: 13 residues. CDR3 coding DNA: TGTGCCAGCAGTTTAGACTATTTAGATGAGCAGTTCTTC. Residues: CASSLDYLDEQFF.